The 20 T cell receptor beta chains listed next were all sequenced from one sample in a study of blood T cell repertoires in COVID-19. Method: immunoSEQ multiplex PCR; TCRdb's copy keeps in-frame clones and lacks some. The sample has approximately 300,000 clones; more than 85% are singletons. The sample was PBMCs or T cells enriched from blood (not recorded which). All receptors come from a woman aged 30 to 39 who had been exposed to COVID-19.

The CDR3 here is CASSQGVQGSGGEQFF. CDR3 in DNA: TGTGCCAGCAGCCAAGGGGTTCAGGGGTCCGGAGGTGAGCAGTTCTTC. This sequence joins TRBV3-1 (or the pseudogene TRBV3-2) and TRBJ2-1; weak D call: TRBD1 (6 bases). Germline CDR1 is LGHDT and CDR2 is YNNKEL (reference sequence). The CDR3 loop spans 16 amino acids. Trimming removed 1 base from V and 9 bases from J, with 19 bases in between.

The V and J genes are TRBV7-2 and TRBJ1-5; possibly TRBD1 for D (5 bases). CDR1 and CDR2 (germline): SGHTA, FQGNSA. Trimming shortened V by 2 bases and J by 3 bases, and 14 bases separated the two germline ends. CDR3 size: 16 residues. CDR3 loop: CASSLKWQGFNQPQHF. CDR3 DNA sequence: TGTGCCAGCAGCTTAAAGTGGCAGGGCTTCAATCAGCCCCAGCATTTT.

The CDR3 is CAISGPDTPAQFF. The CDR3 nucleotides are TGTGCCATCAGTGGCCCCGACACCCCGGCGCAGTTCTTC. V gene TRBV10-3 combines with J gene TRBJ2-1; no clear D. The CDR3 covers 13 residues. In germline, CDR1 is ENHRY, CDR2 SYGVKD. Trimming shortened V by 4 bases and J by 12 bases, and 16 bases separated the two germline ends.

CDR3 sequence: CASSYREYDEQYF. Here the CDR3 DNA reads TGTGCCAGCAGTTACAGGGAGTACGACGAGCAGTACTTC. J is TRBJ2-7 and V is TRBV6-2 or TRBV6-3; weak D call: TRBD2 (5 bases). The V gene's germline CDR1 is MNHEY and CDR2 SVGEGT. Trimming pared 2 bases from V and 5 bases from J, leaving 10 bases between. The length of the CDR3 is 13 residues.

The chain recombines TRBV7-9 with TRBJ1-2; 8 bases match TRBD1. The germline CDR1 and CDR2 sequences are SEHNR and FQNEAQ (reference sequence). There are 17 residues in the CDR3. The V and J ends lost 2 bases and 8 bases, in that order; junction bases with no gene match: 16. The CDR3 coding sequence is TGTGCCAGCAGCTTAACCCCCGCGTCTCAGGGGGCGCAAGGCTACACCTTC. This codes for CASSLTPASQGAQGYTF. The full variable domain, with the rest looked up from reference TRBV7-9 and TRBJ1-2, is DTGVSQNPRHKITKRGQNVTFRCDPISEHNRLYWYRQTLGQGPEFLTYFQNEAQLEKSRLLSDRFSAERPKGSFSTLEIQRTEQGDSAMYLCASSLTPASQGAQGYTFGSGTRLTVV.

As DNA, the CDR3 is TGCGCCAGCAGTGCCGGGACAGCCTACAATGAGCAGTTCTTC. It yields the protein CASSAGTAYNEQFF. The chain links TRBV5-1 to TRBJ2-1; 7 nucleotides line up with TRBD1. In germline, CDR1 is SGHRS, CDR2 YFSETQ. V shed 5 bases and J 2 bases; nucleotides not matched to a gene: 4. This CDR3 comprises 14 residues. The variable domain in full, completed from reference TRBV5-1 and TRBJ2-1, reads KAGVTQTPRYLIKTRGQQVTLSCSPISGHRSVSWYQQTPGQGLQFLFEYFSETQRNKGNFPGRFSGRQFSNSRSEMNVSTLELGDSALYLCASSAGTAYNEQFFGPGTRLTVL.

The chain uses TRBV18 and TRBJ2-1; D may be TRBD2 (6 bases). The CDR3 extends over 16 amino acids. CDR1 is KGHSH, CDR2 LQKENI, per germline. V was shortened by 0 bases and J by 5 bases, with 14 bases between the two germline ends. In DNA form, the CDR3 reads TGTGCCAGCTCACCACCGGAGGGTAGAAACCACAATGAGCAGTTCTTC. It encodes CASSPPEGRNHNEQFF. The whole variable domain, filled in from reference TRBV18 and TRBJ2-1, reads NAGVMQNPRHLVRRRGQEARLRCSPMKGHSHVYWYRQLPEEGLKFMVYLQKENIIDESGMPKERFSAEFPKEGPSILRIQQVVRGDSAAYFCASSPPEGRNHNEQFFGPGTRLTVL.

This chain uses TRBV7-7 with TRBJ2-3; TRBD2 matches at 13 bases. Trimming removed 0 bases from V and 4 bases from J; junction bases left unmatched: 13. CDR1 SSHAT and CDR2 FNYEAQ come from the germline V gene (reference sequence). This CDR3 comprises 20 residues. CDR3 loop: CASSLATTSGGASLADTQYF. The CDR3, as DNA: TGTGCCAGCAGCTTAGCAACTACTAGCGGGGGGGCTTCGTTGGCAGATACGCAGTATTTT.

CDR3 nucleotides: TGCGCCAGCAGCTTGGAGAACGGGGAGACCCAGTACTTC. Its translation is CASSLENGETQYF. This chain connects TRBV5-1 to TRBJ2-5; D remains unclear. The CDR3 covers 13 residues. V shed 0 bases and J shed 5 bases, with 8 bases lying between them. CDR1 is SGHRS and CDR2 is YFSETQ in the germline V gene.

The genes are TRBV7-8 and TRBJ1-1; 7 bases match TRBD1. The V segment lost 2 bases and the J segment 4 bases; nucleotides outside the gene matches: 16. This CDR3 region has 18 residues. Germline-derived CDR1 and CDR2 are SGHVS and FQNEAQ. The CDR3 sequence: CASSLYPRTGARGTEAFF. CDR3 nucleotide sequence: TGTGCCAGCAGCTTATATCCCCGCACAGGGGCGCGGGGCACTGAAGCTTTCTTT.

This clone was seen only once. This rearrangement joins TRBV15 to TRBJ1-5; no firm D call. V was clipped by 6 bases and J by 3 bases, with 18 bases between them. This CDR3 is 16 amino acids long. Germline-derived CDR1 and CDR2 are LNHNV and YYDKDF (reference sequence). CDR3 sequence reads: CATSDLTEIYNQPQHF. The CDR3 DNA reads TGTGCCACCAGTGATTTGACGGAGATATACAATCAGCCCCAGCATTTT.

The chain carries TRBV4-3 and TRBJ2-4, with TRBD1 identical over 9 bases. Trimming at V came to 6 bases and at J to 9 bases, leaving 9 bases not matched to a gene. The CDR3 spans 14 residues. Germline V gene sequence: CDR1 LGHNA, CDR2 YSLEER. CDR3 protein: CASSPGQGQGIQYF. CDR3 DNA: TGCGCCAGCAGTCCAGGACAGGGGCAAGGCATTCAGTACTTC.

The chain carries TRBV11-2 and TRBJ1-2, with a weak D call TRBD1 (6 bases). The CDR3 runs to 16 residues. The V and J ends lost 5 bases and 0 bases respectively, with 16 bases between them. Germline V CDR1 and CDR2: SGHAT, FQNNGV. The CDR3 here is CASSRGAGETNYGYTF. CDR3 DNA: TGTGCCAGCAGCCGAGGGGCAGGGGAAACTAACTATGGCTACACCTTC.

This clone has a single count. The chain recombines TRBV3-1 (or the pseudogene TRBV3-2) with TRBJ2-3, with TRBD2 matching 8 bases. CDR1 LGHDT and CDR2 YNNKEL come from the germline V gene (reference sequence). Losses at the gene ends were 3 bases for V and 4 bases for J; bases not matched to a gene: 9. The CDR3 length is 16 residues. CDR3 nucleotides: TGTGCCAGCAGCCATACCAGCGGGGGAAGTTCAGATACGCAGTATTTT. This translates into CASSHTSGGSSDTQYF.

In its sample, this clone was seen once. This chain connects TRBV14 to TRBJ1-1; D might be TRBD1 (6 bases). In germline, CDR1 is SGHDN, CDR2 FVKESK. The CDR3 is 14 residues long. Trimming left V 0 bases short and J 10 bases short, with 15 bases between. CDR3 bases: TGTGCCAGCAGCCAAGATTTGGGACACCTAACAGCTTTCTTT. It yields the protein CASSQDLGHLTAFF.

The genes are TRBV24-1 and TRBJ2-1, with D possibly TRBD2 on 5 matching bases. Per the germline V gene, CDR1 is KGHDR and CDR2 is SFDVKD. The CDR3 runs to 16 residues. Trimming removed 2 bases at V and 0 bases at J, with 10 bases between. The CDR3 region is CATSDSEASSYNEQFF. The CDR3 bases are TGTGCCACCAGTGATTCGGAGGCGAGCTCCTACAATGAGCAGTTCTTC.

The gene calls are TRBV5-5 and TRBJ2-7; TRBD2 agrees at 11 bases. The trim removed 0 bases at V and 5 bases at J, leaving 10 bases unmatched. There are 17 residues in the CDR3. Germline CDR1 reads SGHKS; CDR2 reads YYEKEE (reference sequence). The CDR3 reads CASSLAGLAGGKNEQYF. The CDR3, as DNA: TGTGCCAGCAGCTTGGCCGGGCTAGCGGGGGGTAAAAACGAGCAGTACTTC.

J is TRBJ2-1 and V is TRBV29-1; D might be TRBD2 (6 bases). Looked up from germline, CDR1 is SQVTM and CDR2 is ANQGSEA. V lost 6 bases and J 8 bases, leaving 17 bases between the germline ends. The CDR3 covers 13 residues. The chain's CDR3 is CSVESWEDHEQFF. CDR3 DNA: TGCAGCGTCGAGTCGTGGGAGGATCATGAGCAGTTCTTC.

V usage is TRBV6-2 or TRBV6-3 and J usage is TRBJ1-1; 8 nucleotides align to TRBD1. CDR3 length: 16 residues. Trimming removed 2 bases from V and 1 base from J; junction bases left unmatched: 6. CDR1 and CDR2 from the germline V gene are MNHEY and SVGEGT. The CDR3 here is CASSYLRGPRNTEAFF. The CDR3 DNA follows: TGTGCCAGCAGTTACCTCAGGGGGCCTAGGAACACTGAAGCTTTCTTT.

V usage is TRBV25-1 and J usage is TRBJ1-1; D remains unclear. The CDR3 has 13 residues. Germline V gene lookup returns CDR1 MGHDK and CDR2 SYGVNS. V was shortened by 6 bases and J by 3 bases, with 11 bases between the two germline ends. The CDR3 loop reads CASRSDIYTEAFF. For the CDR3, the DNA is TGTGCCAGCAGATCCGACATTTACACTGAAGCTTTCTTT. The full variable domain, with the rest looked up from reference TRBV25-1 and TRBJ1-1, is EADIYQTPRYLVIGTGKKITLECSQTMGHDKMYWYQQDPGMELHLIHYSYGVNSTEKGDLSSESTVSRIRTEHFPLTLESARPSHTSQYLCASRSDIYTEAFFGQGTRLTVV.